This T cell receptor beta chain was captured in a study of CD4 T cells in relation to SARS-CoV-2 and coronaviruses. Findings and caveats of the study: Each donor contributed either pre-pandemic or post-infection samples, not both.

Unexposed donor CD4+ T cells date from about 2011-2018, before the COVID-19 pandemic. Method: immunoSEQ multiplex PCR; TCRdb's copy keeps in-frame clones and lacks some. The sample lists 65,000 or so clones; approximately 87% were seen once. Comment on this clone: No antigen is known for it.

Germline V lookup: CDR1 SGHTA, CDR2 FQGNSA. V shed 4 bases, J shed 7 bases, and the junction held 7 bases outside the gene matches. CDR3 length: 14 amino acids. This receptor was identified in a human donor in good health. J is TRBJ1-2 and V is TRBV7-2; TRBD1 matches at 9 bases. Sequenced material: memory CD4+ T cells from PBMCs. The CDR3 loop is CASSSIQGALGYTF. CDR3 DNA: TGTGCCAGCAGCTCTATACAGGGGGCGCTTGGCTACACCTTC.